Presented here are 9 T cell receptor beta chains from one specimen sequenced in a study of tumor-infiltrating lymphocytes in localized non-small cell lung cancer. TCRdb keeps only in-frame clones here, not all; method: immunoSEQ multiplex PCR. The table records 15,000 to 20,000 clones, around three quarters of them present only once. Sequencing was done on a sample of lung tumor tissue. All receptors come from a human donor with non-small cell lung cancer.

This clone was seen a single time. The V gene is TRBV15, the J gene TRBJ2-2; D unresolved. Trimming cost V 5 bases and J 6 bases, with 16 bases left between them. CDR1 LNHNV and CDR2 YYDKDF come from the germline V gene (reference sequence). The CDR3 sequence is 15 residues long. CDR3 loop: CATSPRLEPAGELFF. CDR3 sequence (DNA): TGTGCCACCAGCCCCCGTCTAGAGCCGGCCGGGGAGCTGTTTTTT.

This rearrangement joins TRBV19 to TRBJ2-7, with 7 bases lining up with TRBD1. The CDR3 sequence is 13 residues long. Germline V gene sequence: CDR1 LNHDA, CDR2 SQIVND (reference sequence). Trimming cost V 6 bases and J 2 bases; bases outside gene matches: 4. CDR3 in amino acids: CASRDRLTYEQYF. The CDR3 nucleotides read TGTGCCAGTAGGGACAGGTTAACCTACGAGCAGTACTTC. Drawing the rest from reference TRBV19 and TRBJ2-7, the complete variable domain is DGGITQSPKYLFRKEGQNVTLSCEQNLNHDAMYWYRQDPGQGLRLIYYSQIVNDFQKGDIAEGYSVSREKKESFPLTVTSAQKNPTAFYLCASRDRLTYEQYFGPGTRLTVT.

This chain joins TRBV9 and TRBJ2-5; D is unclear. The CDR3 covers 14 residues. Germline lookup yields CDR1 SGDLS and CDR2 YYNGEE. V lost 0 bases and J lost 6, with 12 bases in between. The CDR3 spells CASSVATQSKTQYF. The CDR3 DNA sequence: TGTGCCAGCAGCGTAGCTACCCAATCGAAGACCCAGTACTTC.

This sequence joins TRBV28 and TRBJ1-1; 7 nucleotides match TRBD1. Germline-derived CDR1 and CDR2 are MDHEN and SYDVKM. This CDR3 is 12 amino acids long. After removal of 7 bases from V and 4 bases from J, the junction contained 3 bases not matched to a gene. CDR3: CASNYRGTEAFF. Written as DNA, the CDR3 is TGTGCCAGCAACTACAGGGGCACTGAAGCTTTCTTT.

This chain connects TRBV7-2 to TRBJ1-1; weak D call: TRBD1 (6 bases). With 1 base removed from V and 4 bases from J, the gap between germline ends came to 19 bases. CDR3 length: 17 residues. Germline V gene lookup returns CDR1 SGHTA and CDR2 FQGNSA. The DNA for the CDR3 is TGTGCCAGCAGCTTAGTACCCCAGGGCAGGGGAGGCACTGAAGCTTTCTTT. This codes for CASSLVPQGRGGTEAFF.

Relative to its sample, this clone is medium-sized. CDR3 nucleotides: TGCGCCAGCAGCCAAGAGTTCGGTAGGCAGGAGCGTTATGGCTACACCTTC. Its translation: CASSQEFGRQERYGYTF. This chain connects TRBV4-3 to TRBJ1-2, with D hard to call. The CDR3 is made up of 17 amino acids. V gave up 0 bases and J gave up 5 bases, with 19 bases separating them. The germline gives CDR1 LGHNA, CDR2 YSLEER.

The chain uses TRBV18 and TRBJ1-4; no clear D. The CDR3 runs to 16 residues. Germline V gives CDR1 KGHSH, CDR2 LQKENI. The V gene lost 3 bases and the J gene lost 0 bases, with 11 bases spanning the gap. The CDR3 coding sequence is TGTGCCAGCTCACCTGAAGAGGGCCCAACTAATGAAAAACTGTTTTTT. Protein: CASSPEEGPTNEKLFF.

Concerning this clone: Distinct nucleotide sequences in the sample also encode this CDR3. The chain couples TRBV18 to TRBJ1-1, with D possibly being TRBD1 (5 bases). This CDR3 is built from 15 residues. Germline CDR1 is KGHSH and CDR2 is LQKENI. V lost 0 bases and J lost 1, with 9 bases in between. CDR3: CASSPPVGRNTEAFF. The DNA for the CDR3 is TGTGCCAGCTCACCACCGGTGGGGCGGAACACTGAAGCTTTCTTT.

The DNA of the CDR3 is TGTGCCAGCAGTGAATCTAAGGGTCAGGATACGCAGTATTTT. Its protein product is CASSESKGQDTQYF. The chain combines TRBV6-1 with TRBJ2-3; D is unclear. V was cut by 2 bases and J by 6 bases, with 12 bases left in between. Germline V CDR1 and CDR2: MNHNS, SASEGT. The CDR3 has 14 residues.